The 12 T cell receptor beta chains below all came from one sample that was sequenced in a study of T-cell memory formation after mild COVID-19. TCRdb recomputed calls from the 5' RACE reads with MiXCR, one row per CDR3 protein. The sample has about 430,000 distinct CDR3 sequences, less than 25% seen once. Sequencing was performed on PBMCs or a T cell subset sorted from them (not recorded which). The receptors were gathered from an adult woman who had mild COVID-19 (a few samples of this study predate the infection). Cell type and time point are not known.

This chain joins TRBV29-1 and TRBJ2-5; 7 nucleotides line up with TRBD2. CDR3 length: 12 amino acids. V shed 8 bases, J shed 4 bases, and the junction held 7 bases outside the gene matches. The germline CDR1 and CDR2 sequences are SQVTM and ANQGSEA. CDR3 bases: TGCAGCACTGGCGGGGGAGGAGAGACCCAGTACTTC. Translation gives CSTGGGGETQYF.

The chain links TRBV15 to TRBJ1-2; possibly TRBD1 for D (6 bases). The CDR3 length is 16 residues. The V gene lost 0 bases and the J gene lost 8 bases, with 19 bases spanning the gap. Germline CDR1 and CDR2: LNHNV and YYDKDF (reference sequence). The CDR3 region is CATSRDRALTGRGYTF. CDR3 coding DNA: TGTGCCACCAGCAGAGATAGGGCCCTAACAGGGAGAGGCTACACCTTC.

This clonotype was counted a few times. V usage is TRBV6-5 and J usage is TRBJ2-1; TRBD2 is a possible D gene (6 bases). Germline lookup yields CDR1 MNHEY and CDR2 SVGAGI. The CDR3 is made up of 15 amino acids. The germline V and J ends were trimmed by 6 bases and 8 bases, with 20 bases remaining between them. The CDR3 region is CASRTGRSSFYEQFF. The DNA for the CDR3 is TGTGCCAGCAGAACGGGGAGGTCTTCCTTCTATGAGCAGTTCTTC.

The table lists this clonotype with a few counts. The V and J genes are TRBV19 and TRBJ1-5; D is undetermined. CDR3 length: 15 amino acids. Trimming removed 1 base from V and 1 base from J, with 8 bases in between. Per the germline V gene, CDR1 is LNHDA and CDR2 is SQIVND (reference sequence). CDR3 in amino acids: CASSIVGGSNQPQHF. DNA of the CDR3: TGTGCCAGTAGTATAGTAGGAGGCAGCAATCAGCCCCAGCATTTT.

This chain joins TRBV5-1 and TRBJ2-3, with 10 bases lining up with TRBD1. V shed 4 bases, J shed 0 bases, and the junction held 8 bases outside the gene matches. CDR3 length: 17 amino acids. The germline CDR1 and CDR2 sequences are SGHRS and YFSETQ. The CDR3 nucleotides are TGCGCCAGCAGCGCGGGACAGGGGTTAACTAGCACAGATACGCAGTATTTT. Translation gives CASSAGQGLTSTDTQYF.

The chain links TRBV5-6 to TRBJ2-1; D tentatively reads TRBD1 or TRBD2 (5 bases each). With 0 bases removed from V and 5 bases from J, the gap between germline ends came to 9 bases. Germline lookup yields CDR1 SGHDT and CDR2 YYEEEE. The CDR3 runs to 14 residues. As DNA, the CDR3 is TGTGCCAGCAGCTTGGAGGGACGCGACAATGAGCAGTTCTTC. It yields the protein CASSLEGRDNEQFF.

This clonotype has more than one count but fewer than ten. This chain uses TRBV7-9 with TRBJ2-3; 9 bases map to TRBD2. This CDR3 spans 16 amino acids. Germline CDR1 reads SEHNR; CDR2 reads FQNEAQ (reference sequence). The V gene end was trimmed by 1 base and the J gene end by 2 bases; junction bases not matched to a gene: 4. CDR3 region: CASSLVLAGYTDTQYF. DNA for the CDR3: TGTGCCAGCAGCTTAGTCCTAGCGGGATACACAGATACGCAGTATTTT.

The genes are TRBV14 and TRBJ2-7, with D unresolved. V was trimmed by 4 bases and J by 3 bases, leaving 10 bases between them. Germline-derived CDR1 and CDR2 are SGHDN and FVKESK. The CDR3 has 13 amino acids. In DNA, the CDR3 is TGTGCCAGCAGCCCCACAGTGGACTACGAGCAGTACTTC. It is translated as CASSPTVDYEQYF.

The table lists this clonotype with a few counts. The J gene is TRBJ2-1, the V gene TRBV7-3, with 8 nucleotides matching TRBD1. The CDR3 totals 15 residues. The V gene end was trimmed by 4 bases and the J gene end by 10 bases; junction bases not matched to a gene: 12. Germline assignment: CDR1 SGHTA and CDR2 FQGTGA. The CDR3 loop is CASSSRADRAGEQFF. The CDR3 nucleotides read TGTGCCAGCAGCTCCAGAGCGGACAGGGCTGGGGAGCAGTTCTTC.

This clonotype turned up a few times. The chain couples TRBV7-3 to TRBJ2-3, with D perhaps matching TRBD1 or TRBD2 (7 bases each). Germline values: CDR1 SGHTA, CDR2 FQGTGA. The V and J ends lost 5 bases and 2 bases respectively, with 17 bases between them. This CDR3 comprises 16 residues. In DNA form, the CDR3 reads TGTGCCAGCAGCCTCCCCCAGGGGGGGCACACAGATACGCAGTATTTT. It is translated as CASSLPQGGHTDTQYF.

The rearrangement joins TRBV3-1 to TRBJ2-5, with TRBD1 matching 10 bases. The CDR3 is made up of 17 amino acids. Germline CDR1 LGHDT, CDR2 YNNKEL (reference sequence). With V trimmed by 4 bases and J by 6 bases, 14 bases remained unmatched. The CDR3 DNA follows: TGTGCCAGCAGCCCGACCGGGACAGGGGTATTCGGGAAGACCCAGTACTTC. Its translation is CASSPTGTGVFGKTQYF.

The rearrangement uses TRBV6-6 and TRBJ2-3, with 7 nucleotides matching TRBD1. Germline loops: CDR1 MNHNY, CDR2 SVGAGI (reference sequence). The CDR3 is made up of 18 amino acids. The V and J ends lost 2 bases and 0 bases, in that order; junction bases with no gene match: 11. The chain's CDR3 is CASSYELYRGQSTDTQYF. The CDR3 DNA is TGTGCCAGCAGTTACGAGCTATACAGGGGCCAGAGCACAGATACGCAGTATTTT.